These 17 T cell receptor beta chains originate from one sample sequenced in a study of CD8 T cells in ankylosing spondylitis. A single record per CDR3 protein comes from TCRdb applying MiXCR to the 5' RACE reads. The repertoire holds around 210,000 distinct CDR3 sequences, with approximately 8% as singletons. The specimen sequenced was blood, either unsorted or a sorted T cell fraction (not recorded which). Receptor source: a female donor with ankylosing spondylitis or in good health (not recorded which).

There are a few counts of this clonotype. The chain carries TRBV20-1 and TRBJ2-1; D perhaps matches TRBD2 (5 bases). Trimming shortened V by 5 bases and J by 5 bases, and 16 bases separated the two germline ends. CDR1 DFQATT and CDR2 SNEGSKA come from the germline V gene (reference sequence). The CDR3 sequence is 14 residues long. The CDR3 protein is CSAPLAPLNNEQFF. The DNA for the CDR3 is TGCAGTGCTCCCCTAGCCCCCCTGAACAATGAGCAGTTCTTC.

This clonotype was seen repeatedly, ten times or more. The chain combines TRBV5-5 with TRBJ1-2; 10 bases are a match to TRBD1. Trimming at V came to 0 bases and at J to 6 bases, leaving 2 bases not matched to a gene. Per germline, CDR1 SGHKS and CDR2 YYEKEE (reference sequence). This CDR3 is built from 14 residues. CDR3 region: CASSLVTGGHGYTF. As DNA, the CDR3 is TGTGCCAGCAGCTTGGTGACAGGGGGCCATGGCTACACCTTC.

For this clonotype: One end of the junction fails to match germline, which may point to a read error. V gene TRBV6-1 combines with J gene TRBJ2-7; the D gene could be TRBD1 or TRBD2 (6 bases each). Germline V gene data show CDR1 as MNHNS and CDR2 as SASEGT. CDR3 size: 16 residues. In DNA form, the CDR3 reads TGTACCAGCAGTGAAGCTAAAGGACAGCGGGTCTACGAGCAGTACTTC. This encodes CTSSEAKGQRVYEQYF.

Notes on this clonotype: A much larger clone lies one base from this, so it may be a read error. The chain is built from TRBV20-1 and TRBJ2-4; 10 bases align to TRBD2. Germline V gene lookup returns CDR1 DFQATT and CDR2 SNEGSKA (reference sequence). V was pared by 6 bases and J by 8 bases, with 13 bases of the junction left unmatched. The CDR3 runs 15 residues. This chain's CDR3 is CSASTAGLAVDIQYF. CDR3 DNA sequence: TGCAGTGCCAGCACAGCAGGACTAGCGGTCGACATTCAGTACTTC.

The table lists this clonotype with many counts. The chain employs TRBV5-5 and TRBJ2-1; 8 bases match TRBD2. Looked up from germline, CDR1 is SGHKS and CDR2 is YYEKEE (reference sequence). The CDR3 spans 15 residues. V dropped 3 bases and J dropped 4; count of bases not matched to a gene: 6. The CDR3 DNA reads as TGTGCCAGCAGCTGCCTAGCGGGCTTGTACAATGAGCAGTTCTTC. It encodes CASSCLAGLYNEQFF.

This clonotype was observed at least ten times. This chain joins TRBV27 and TRBJ2-7; D is perhaps TRBD1 (5 bases). Germline assignment: CDR1 MNHEY and CDR2 SMNVEV (reference sequence). The CDR3 runs 13 residues. The V and J ends lost 4 bases and 2 bases respectively, with 9 bases between them. The CDR3 sequence is CASSYKGPYEQYF. CDR3 DNA sequence: TGTGCCAGCAGTTACAAGGGGCCCTACGAGCAGTACTTC.

This clonotype occurred many times. The rearrangement joins TRBV20-1 to TRBJ1-1; D gene ambiguous. Trimming took 3 bases from V and 1 from J, leaving 6 bases between them. Germline V gives CDR1 DFQATT, CDR2 SNEGSKA (reference sequence). This CDR3 spans 12 amino acids. The CDR3 here is CSARVRNTEAFF. The CDR3 DNA sequence: TGCAGTGCTAGGGTCAGGAACACTGAAGCTTTCTTT.

This clonotype was counted many times. The gene calls are TRBV25-1 and TRBJ1-1; no definite D call. CDR1 MGHDK and CDR2 SYGVNS come from the germline V gene. The CDR3 extends over 14 amino acids. Trimming left V 4 bases short and J 11 bases short, with 20 bases between. The CDR3 DNA reads as TGTGCCAGCAGTGTATTCGGGGTGTACGAGGTGGCTTTCTTT. Translated, it gives CASSVFGVYEVAFF.

The V gene is TRBV2, the J gene TRBJ2-5, with 7 nucleotides matching TRBD2. The V gene's germline CDR1 is SNHLY and CDR2 FYNNEI. V lost 6 bases, J lost 3 bases, and 7 bases stayed unmatched. This CDR3 is built from 14 residues. The CDR3 region is CASSGLAEKETQYF. The CDR3, as DNA: TGTGCCAGCAGCGGGCTAGCGGAAAAAGAGACCCAGTACTTC. The full variable domain, with the rest looked up from reference TRBV2 and TRBJ2-5, is EPEVTQTPSHQVTQMGQEVILRCVPISNHLYFYWYRQILGQKVEFLVSFYNNEISEKSEIFDDQFSVERPDGSNFTLKIRSTKLEDSAMYFCASSGLAEKETQYFGPGTRLLVL.

This clonotype has ten or more counts. This chain uses TRBV7-8 with TRBJ2-1; 8 bases match TRBD1. This CDR3 comprises 14 residues. CDR1 is SGHVS and CDR2 is FQNEAQ in the germline V gene. V was pared by 7 bases and J by 11 bases, with 13 bases of the junction left unmatched. DNA of the CDR3: TGTGCCAGCAAAGGGCAGGGGGCGAATCGGAAGCAGTTCTTC. This encodes CASKGQGANRKQFF.

The rearrangement links TRBV7-2 to TRBJ2-7; D is undetermined. Germline V gene lookup returns CDR1 SGHTA and CDR2 FQGNSA. Trimming removed 2 bases from V and 5 bases from J, with 13 bases in between. The CDR3 totals 14 residues. CDR3 residues: CASSLNAVDNEQYF. In nucleotides, the CDR3 is TGTGCCAGCAGCTTAAACGCGGTAGATAACGAGCAGTACTTC.

This clonotype occurred many times. The rearrangement uses TRBV4-3 and TRBJ1-2; 10 bases align to TRBD1. V lost 1 base and J lost 3; bases outside the gene matches: 5. CDR1 and CDR2 from the germline V gene are LGHNA and YSLEER. The CDR3 totals 16 residues. As DNA, the CDR3 is TGCGCCAGCAGCCAAGGGACAGGGGGGGACTACTATGGCTACACCTTC. Translating gives CASSQGTGGDYYGYTF.

At least ten counts were recorded for this clonotype. At one end the junction does not follow the germline gene, possibly because of a read error. The chain has TRBV30 and TRBJ2-7; 7 positions agree with TRBD1. The V gene's germline CDR1 is GTSNPN and CDR2 SVGIG (reference sequence). The CDR3 has 14 amino acids. The CDR3 region is CAWGSGTVPYGQYF. The CDR3 DNA follows: TGTGCCTGGGGCTCGGGGACAGTCCCCTACGGGCAGTACTTC. The full variable domain, its missing parts supplied by reference TRBV30 and TRBJ2-7, is SQTIHQWPATLVQPVGSPLSLECTVEGTSNPNLYWYRQAAGRGLQLLFYSVGIGQISSEVPQNLSASRPQDRQFILSSKKLLLSDSGFYLCAWGSGTVPYGQYFGPGTRLTVT.

This clonotype came up many times. The rearrangement links TRBV5-1 to TRBJ2-2; D is unresolved. Germline assignment: CDR1 SGHRS and CDR2 YFSETQ. The ends were cut back, 4 bases at V and 4 bases at J, with 5 bases in the middle. The CDR3 spans 12 residues. The CDR3 DNA follows: TGCGCCAGCAGCGGGTTCACCGGGGAGCTGTTTTTT. As protein: CASSGFTGELFF.

This clonotype was counted many times. This chain connects TRBV4-3 to TRBJ2-7, with D maybe TRBD2 (5 bases). V lost 1 base and J 9 bases, leaving 19 bases between the germline ends. Germline assignment: CDR1 LGHNA and CDR2 YSLEER. The CDR3 has 15 residues. The CDR3 loop is CASSQVSGGSRLQYF. DNA of the CDR3: TGCGCCAGCAGCCAAGTTTCTGGCGGGTCGCGTTTGCAGTACTTC.

This clonotype showed up many times. This sequence joins TRBV27 and TRBJ2-5, with D perhaps matching TRBD1 (5 bases). This CDR3 is built from 13 residues. Germline lookup yields CDR1 MNHEY and CDR2 SMNVEV (reference sequence). V was trimmed by 7 bases and J by 5 bases, leaving 14 bases between them. The CDR3 DNA is TGTGCCAGCAAACGGCAGGGCAGGGAGACCCAGTACTTC. It is translated as CASKRQGRETQYF.

Many counts were recorded for this clonotype. This rearrangement joins TRBV12-3 or TRBV12-4 to TRBJ2-7, with 9 nucleotides matching TRBD2. The CDR3 totals 14 residues. V shed 6 bases, J shed 2 bases, and the junction held 5 bases outside the gene matches. The CDR3 DNA sequence: TGTGCCAGCAGCCTAGCGGGACCCACCTACGAGCAGTACTTC. Translated, it gives CASSLAGPTYEQYF.